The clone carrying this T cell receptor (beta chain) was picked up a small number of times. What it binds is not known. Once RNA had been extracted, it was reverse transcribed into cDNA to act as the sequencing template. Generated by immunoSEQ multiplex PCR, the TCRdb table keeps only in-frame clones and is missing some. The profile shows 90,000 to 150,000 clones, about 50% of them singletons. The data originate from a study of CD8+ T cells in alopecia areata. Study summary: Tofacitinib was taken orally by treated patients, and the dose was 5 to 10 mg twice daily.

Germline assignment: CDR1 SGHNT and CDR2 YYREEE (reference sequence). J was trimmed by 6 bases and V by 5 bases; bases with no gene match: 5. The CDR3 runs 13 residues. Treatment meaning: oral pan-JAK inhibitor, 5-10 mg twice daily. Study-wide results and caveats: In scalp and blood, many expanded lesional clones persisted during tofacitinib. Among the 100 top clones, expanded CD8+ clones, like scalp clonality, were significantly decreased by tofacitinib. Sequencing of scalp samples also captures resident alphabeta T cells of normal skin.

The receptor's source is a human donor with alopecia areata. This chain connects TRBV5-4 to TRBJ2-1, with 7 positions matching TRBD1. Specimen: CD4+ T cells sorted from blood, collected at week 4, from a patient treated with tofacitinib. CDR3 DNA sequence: TGTGCCAGCAGTCGCGGACAGGCCAATGAGCAGTTCTTC. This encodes CASSRGQANEQFF.